This TCR beta chain came from a study of T cells in Graves' hyperthyroidism and ophthalmopathy. General observations from the study: Peripheral blood also featured most of the thyroid clonotypes expanded above 0.001.

TCR beta CDR3 sequences were amplified from RNA transcripts. First-round RT-PCR with HTBI primers amplified the TCR CDR3 region. Using its own MiXCR run on the multiplex PCR reads, TCRdb lists one record per CDR3 protein. The sample yields 300,000 to 450,000 distinct CDR3 sequences, around 13% seen once. The CDR3 runs 17 residues. V dropped 6 bases and J dropped 0; count of bases not matched to a gene: 8. Germline V CDR1 and CDR2: MNHNS, SASEGT. Fresh 10 ml peripheral blood yielded PBMCs. At least ten counts were recorded for this clonotype. Its target is unknown. V gene TRBV6-1 combines with J gene TRBJ1-5, with 10 nucleotides matching TRBD1. The clonotype comes from a woman aged 25 to 39 with Graves' ophthalmopathy. The sample was blood. CDR3 sequence reads: CASRPGQGVHSNQPQHF. CDR3 nucleotide sequence: TGTGCCAGCAGGCCCGGACAGGGGGTTCATAGCAATCAGCCCCAGCATTTT.